This TCR beta chain derives from a study of T-cell reconstitution after alpha-beta-depleted transplantation in children. Findings and caveats of the study: After one year, T-cell counts and TCRbeta diversity mostly came from new T cells.

This CDR3 region has 17 residues. The trim removed 3 bases at V and 7 bases at J, leaving 11 bases unmatched. The TCRbeta library was prepared with unique molecular identifiers. MiXCR, run by TCRdb on the PCR reads, gives a single entry per CDR3 protein. Of approximately 650,000 distinct CDR3 sequences detected, 13% appear once; the ten largest clones hold 0.79%. This clonotype was observed at least ten times. Its antigen remains unidentified. The specimen comprised PBMCs, sampled before TCRalphabeta/CD19-depleted stem cell transplant. The TCR was taken from a girl aged 2 to 9 with congenital amegakaryocytic thrombocytopenia, due to receive a stem cell transplant. This chain connects TRBV12-3 or TRBV12-4 to TRBJ2-1; 11 nucleotides line up with TRBD2. CDR3 sequence reads: CASSFRLAGGSRNEQFF. The CDR3 nucleotides are TGTGCCAGCAGTTTTCGGCTAGCGGGAGGTTCTAGGAATGAGCAGTTCTTC.